This T cell receptor beta chain was recorded in a study of identical twins. Regarding the study as a whole: An excess of low generation probability was shown by twin-shared out-of-frame alpha sequences.

J lost 2 bases, V lost 7 bases, and 13 bases had no gene match. The CDR3 is 15 residues long. From germline, CDR1 is DFQATT and CDR2 SNEGSKA (reference sequence). This clonotype turned up a few times. The target antigen is unknown. TCRdb fed the 5' RACE reads into MiXCR, producing one record per CDR3 protein. The sample holds fewer than 500,000 distinct CDR3 sequences; roughly 24% are singletons and the top ten take about 3%. The same data also contributed to another study, on T cells expressing NK-cell markers. That report adds: The CD3+CD56-NKG2C+ fraction of several donors was also led by these clonotypes.

The sequence was collected from a woman between 18 and 29 years old in good health. The V and J genes are TRBV20-1 and TRBJ2-7; 8 bases agree with TRBD2. Sequencing input: CD4+ T cells sorted from blood. CDR3 in amino acids: CSVTDRRGDPYEQYF. Here the CDR3 DNA reads TGCAGTGTCACAGATAGGCGGGGGGACCCCTACGAGCAGTACTTC.